This T cell receptor beta chain is from a study of post-analysis software for immune sequencing data. Overall study context: In terms of disease course, relapsing-remitting, secondary progressive and progressive-relapsing multiple sclerosis were included. Findings and caveats of the study: When the samples were clustered directly with F measure, those that had been prepared in the same batch showed strong co-clustering. TRBV5-6, TRBV5-1 and TRBV20-1 belonged to a set of roughly 5 TRBV segments that were more frequent in patients than controls.

Comment on this clonotype: The target antigen is unknown.

The CDR3 spans 13 residues. V was trimmed by 6 bases and J by 5 bases, leaving 16 bases between them. Germline V gene lookup returns CDR1 DFQATT and CDR2 SNEGSKA (reference sequence). cDNA libraries of TCR beta carried unique molecular identifiers. T cells numbering about 0.85 to 11 million yielded cDNA molecules that totaled approximately 500,000. TCRdb re-analysed the PCR reads in MiXCR, keeping a single row per CDR3 protein. The sample holds about 460,000 distinct CDR3 sequences, roughly 45% seen once. The source material was blood. The chain is built from TRBV20-1 and TRBJ2-5, with TRBD2 as a possible D gene (5 bases). The receptor was isolated from a girl between 5 and 17 years old with multiple sclerosis. As DNA, the CDR3 is TGCAGTGCCAACCACGCGGGCGATGAGACCCAGTACTTC. Encoded protein: CSANHAGDETQYF.